This TCR beta chain stems from a study of T cells in Graves' hyperthyroidism and ophthalmopathy. Study-wide points: Blood also showed most of the thyroid clonotypes that were expanded above 0.001.

Template material for amplifying TCR beta CDR3 regions consisted of RNA transcripts. Carried out on the TCR CDR3, a first-round RT-PCR used the HTBI primer set. TCRdb re-called the multiplex PCR reads through MiXCR, storing one row per CDR3 protein. The repertoire has 300,000 to 450,000 distinct CDR3 sequences, approximately 15% of them found once; the top ten carry about 20%. Ten or more counts support this clonotype. The antigen is unknown. The V end was cut by 7 bases, the J end by 2 bases, with 10 bases between. The CDR3 length is 13 residues. Material for sequencing was blood. This sequence joins TRBV12-3 or TRBV12-4 and TRBJ2-3; D is uncertain. This TCR derives from a woman in her twenties or thirties with Graves' ophthalmopathy. The CDR3 sequence is CASTTHSTDTQYF. The CDR3 nucleotides are TGTGCCAGCACCACCCACTCCACAGATACGCAGTATTTT.